The source of this T cell receptor beta chain is a study of OX40 agonist ivuxolimab in advanced cancers. Study-level background: Intravenous ivuxolimab at 0.01 to 10 mg/kg was given to patients every 2 weeks.

The data were produced by immunoSEQ multiplex PCR, yet TCRdb's version contains in-frame clones alone and is incomplete. The sample holds 55,000 to 60,000 clones; over 75% are singletons and the top ten take about 0.74%. Trimming took off 3 bases at V and 3 bases at J, with 10 bases between the two ends. CDR3 length: 13 residues. In germline, CDR1 is SGHRS, CDR2 YFSETQ. The timepoints at which blood was sampled were baseline, cycle 4 day 1, and cycle 7 day 1. This clone was observed once. This TCR derives from an adult with an advanced solid tumor such as melanoma, head and neck, liver or kidney cancer. The rearrangement joins TRBV5-1 to TRBJ2-7; D is unresolved. Sample: CD4+ or CD8+ T cells sorted from blood, taken in a trial of the OX40 agonist ivuxolimab. In DNA form, the CDR3 reads TGCGCCAGCAGCTCAAACAGCGTCTACGAGCAGTACTTC. The encoded protein is CASSSNSVYEQYF. Looking up the rest from reference TRBV5-1 and TRBJ2-7 gives the full variable domain: KAGVTQTPRYLIKTRGQQVTLSCSPISGHRSVSWYQQTPGQGLQFLFEYFSETQRNKGNFPGRFSGRQFSNSRSEMNVSTLELGDSALYLCASSSNSVYEQYFGPGTRLTVT.